Here is one T cell receptor beta chain with its context. Its antigen is not identified. These data belong to a study of shared clonotypes between healthy human individuals. Study-wide findings and caveats: Clonotype sharing among donors was expected to depend on sequencing depth.

Naive CD8 isolation took CD45RO-negative cells positively selected for CCR7 and excluded terminally differentiated effector memory CD45RA+ cells. Germline V gene data show CDR1 as GTSNPN and CDR2 as SVGIG (reference sequence). Trimming pared 4 bases from V and 7 bases from J, leaving 10 bases between. The CDR3 is made up of 11 amino acids. Produced via immunoSEQ multiplex PCR; TCRdb's table is partial and in-frame only. Of hundreds of thousands of clones detected, 92% appear once; the ten largest clones hold approximately 22%. The sequenced material came from naive CD8+ T cells sorted from blood. The chain combines TRBV30 with TRBJ1-1, with D possibly being TRBD1 (5 bases). The TCR originated in a man aged 25-45 years in good health. In nucleotides, the CDR3 is TGTGCCTGGACTGGGGGAGTTGAAGCTTTCTTT. It codes for CAWTGGVEAFF.